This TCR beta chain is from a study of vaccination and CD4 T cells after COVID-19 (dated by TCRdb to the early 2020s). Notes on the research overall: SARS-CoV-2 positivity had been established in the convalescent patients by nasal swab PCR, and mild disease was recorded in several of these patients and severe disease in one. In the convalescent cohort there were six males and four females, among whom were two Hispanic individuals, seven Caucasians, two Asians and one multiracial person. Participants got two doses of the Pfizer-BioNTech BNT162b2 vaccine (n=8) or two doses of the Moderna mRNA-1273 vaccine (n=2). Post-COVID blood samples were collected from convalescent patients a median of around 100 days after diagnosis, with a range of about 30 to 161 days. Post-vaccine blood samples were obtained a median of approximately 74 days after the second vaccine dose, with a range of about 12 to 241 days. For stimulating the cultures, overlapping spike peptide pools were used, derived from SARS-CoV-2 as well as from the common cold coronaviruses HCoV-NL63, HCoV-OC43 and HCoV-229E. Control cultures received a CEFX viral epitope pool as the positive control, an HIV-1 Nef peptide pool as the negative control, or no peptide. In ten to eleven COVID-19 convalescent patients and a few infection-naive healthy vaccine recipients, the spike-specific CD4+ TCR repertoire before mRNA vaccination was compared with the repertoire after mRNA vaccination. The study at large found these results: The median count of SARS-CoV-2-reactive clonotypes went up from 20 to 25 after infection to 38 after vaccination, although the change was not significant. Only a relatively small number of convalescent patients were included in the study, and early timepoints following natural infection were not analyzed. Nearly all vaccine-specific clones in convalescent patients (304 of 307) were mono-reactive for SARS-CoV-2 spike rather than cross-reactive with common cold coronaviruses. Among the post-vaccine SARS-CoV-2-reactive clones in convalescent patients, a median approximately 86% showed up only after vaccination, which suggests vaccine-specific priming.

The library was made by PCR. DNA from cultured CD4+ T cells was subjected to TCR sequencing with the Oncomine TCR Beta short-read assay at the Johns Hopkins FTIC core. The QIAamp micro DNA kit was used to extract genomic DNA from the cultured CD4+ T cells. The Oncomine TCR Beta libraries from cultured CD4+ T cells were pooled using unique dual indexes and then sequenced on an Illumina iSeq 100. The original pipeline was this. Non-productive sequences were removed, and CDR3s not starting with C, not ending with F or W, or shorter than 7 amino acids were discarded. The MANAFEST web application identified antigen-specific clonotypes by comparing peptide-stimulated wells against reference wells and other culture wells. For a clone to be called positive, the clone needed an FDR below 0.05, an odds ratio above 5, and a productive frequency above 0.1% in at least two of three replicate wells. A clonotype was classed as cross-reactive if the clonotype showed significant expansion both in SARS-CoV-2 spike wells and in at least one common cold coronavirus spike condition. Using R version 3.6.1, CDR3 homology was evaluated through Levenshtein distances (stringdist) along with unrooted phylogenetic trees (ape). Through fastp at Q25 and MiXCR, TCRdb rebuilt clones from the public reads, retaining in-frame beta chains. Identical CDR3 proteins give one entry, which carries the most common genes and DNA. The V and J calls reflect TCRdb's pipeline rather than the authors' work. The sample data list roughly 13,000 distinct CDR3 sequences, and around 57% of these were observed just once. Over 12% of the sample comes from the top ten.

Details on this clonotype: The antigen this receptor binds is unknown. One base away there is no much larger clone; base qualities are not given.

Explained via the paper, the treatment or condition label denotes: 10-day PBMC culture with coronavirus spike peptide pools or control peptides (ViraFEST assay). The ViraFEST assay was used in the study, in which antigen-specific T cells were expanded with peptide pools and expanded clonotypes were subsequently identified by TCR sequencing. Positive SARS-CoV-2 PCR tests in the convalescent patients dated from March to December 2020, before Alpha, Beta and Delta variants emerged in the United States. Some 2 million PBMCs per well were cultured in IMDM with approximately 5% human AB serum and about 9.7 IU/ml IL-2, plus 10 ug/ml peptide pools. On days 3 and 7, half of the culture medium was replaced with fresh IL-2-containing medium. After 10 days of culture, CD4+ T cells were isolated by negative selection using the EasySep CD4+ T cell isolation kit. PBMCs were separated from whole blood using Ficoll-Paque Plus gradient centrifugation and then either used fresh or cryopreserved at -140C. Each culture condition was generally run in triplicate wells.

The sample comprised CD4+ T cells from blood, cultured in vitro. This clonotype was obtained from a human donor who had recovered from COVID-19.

The DNA sequence is given as TGTGCCAGCAGCTTACGCTCTGCAGCTAACACAGATACGCAGTATTTT. It specifies CASSLRSAANTDTQYF. The chain is encoded by TRBV7-6 joined to TRBJ2-3, with no D gene named confidently. From the germline V gene, CDR1 is SGHVS and CDR2 is FNYEAQ. The junction shows trimming of 2 bases on V and 2 bases on J, plus 14 bases between the germline ends. The CDR3 sequence holds 16 residues, the cysteine and phenylalanine included. CDR3 DNA only is kept here, 48 bases in frame from base 1.